A single sample is the source of the 23 T cell receptor beta chains below, sequenced in a study of beta chain features in type 1 diabetes (dated by TCRdb to between 2018 and 2020). Libraries were constructed by the immunoSEQ multiplex PCR assay. All of the isolated RNA was reverse transcribed with the High Capacity cDNA Reverse Transcription Kit, so expressed TCRB transcripts were sequenced. The clones in this table, taken by TCRdb from immuneACCESS, are in-frame only. Not every clone is retained; where verified, under half of the shortfall comes from an unresolved V gene, and the cause of the rest is unknown. The sample table shows some 150,000 clones, and 9% to 10% are seen once. 0.55% to 0.75% of the sample is in the top ten clones. Material: central memory CD4+ T cells from blood. The receptors were sampled from a woman aged 40 to 49 in good health.

This clone was counted between two and nine times. The chain uses TRBV10-3 and TRBJ1-4; D is unclear. Per the germline V gene, CDR1 is ENHRY and CDR2 is SYGVKD. The V and J ends lost 0 bases and 14 bases respectively, with 16 bases between them. The CDR3 length is 14 residues. CDR3 protein: CAISESSAGPTLFF. The CDR3, as DNA: TGTGCCATCAGTGAGTCGTCTGCGGGCCCCACTCTGTTTTTT.

This clone was seen at least ten times. This chain links TRBV7-9 with TRBJ2-2; TRBD2 matches 10 bases. Trimming took 11 bases from V and 6 from J; bases not matched to a gene: 9. The CDR3 is 14 amino acids. Germline assignment: CDR1 SEHNR and CDR2 FQNEAQ (reference sequence). CDR3: CADSSGGMSGELFF. As DNA, the CDR3 is TGTGCCGACTCTAGCGGGGGAATGTCCGGGGAGCTGTTTTTT.

The rearrangement joins TRBV10-1 to TRBJ2-5; 10 nucleotides match TRBD2. Germline trimming cut 4 bases from V and 3 bases from J; bases unmatched to any gene: 5. This CDR3 comprises 15 residues. Germline CDR1 reads WNHNN; CDR2 reads SYGVQD (reference sequence). CDR3 in amino acids: CASSVSGGAEETQYF. The CDR3 DNA reads as TGCGCCAGCAGTGTGAGCGGGGGGGCGGAAGAGACCCAGTACTTC.

The CDR3 sequence is CASSLDWRGGIETQYF. DNA of the CDR3: TGTGCCAGCAGCTTAGACTGGCGGGGGGGCATCGAGACCCAGTACTTC. This sequence joins TRBV7-9 and TRBJ2-5; 9 bases map to TRBD2. The germline V gene encodes CDR1 SEHNR and CDR2 FQNEAQ (reference sequence). The CDR3 totals 16 residues. V lost 1 base to trimming and J lost 5 bases; unmatched junction nucleotides: 8.

This clone has at least ten counts. This sequence joins TRBV7-2 and TRBJ2-3; no reliable D call. The CDR3 totals 11 residues. CDR1 and CDR2 from the germline V gene are SGHTA and FQGNSA. Between the trimmed V and J ends, which lost 6 bases and 3 bases, there was a span of 4 bases. CDR3 bases: TGTGCCAGCAGGCTAACAGATACGCAGTATTTT. Its protein is CASRLTDTQYF.

This clone was observed a handful of times. The rearrangement joins TRBV4-1 to TRBJ1-6; TRBD1 is a possible D gene (5 bases). Trimming cost V 1 base and J 8 bases, with 21 bases left between them. The CDR3 runs to 18 residues. Per the germline V gene, CDR1 is MGHRA and CDR2 is YSYEKL. CDR3 sequence reads: CASSQVPIWFREDSPLHF. Written as DNA, the CDR3 is TGCGCCAGCAGCCAAGTCCCTATTTGGTTCAGGGAAGATTCACCCCTCCACTTT.

This clone has a handful of counts. DNA of the CDR3: TGCGCCAGCACCCCCGGGCAGGGGTCCTCCTACGAGCAGTACTTC. It translates to CASTPGQGSSYEQYF. The J gene is TRBJ2-7, the V gene TRBV5-1, with D possibly matching TRBD1 (6 bases). CDR3 length equals 15 residues. Trimming took 6 bases from V and 0 from J, leaving 16 bases between them. Germline CDR1 reads SGHRS; CDR2 reads YFSETQ.

V and J are TRBV5-1 and TRBJ2-3; 7 bases are a match to TRBD2. CDR3 length: 15 amino acids. The J segment lost 3 bases and the V segment lost 2 bases, leaving 6 bases of the junction unmatched. Looked up from germline, CDR1 is SGHRS and CDR2 is YFSETQ. This CDR3 is CASSLNGLETDTQYF. The CDR3 DNA reads as TGCGCCAGCAGCTTAAACGGACTAGAGACAGATACGCAGTATTTT.

The chain recombines TRBV5-6 with TRBJ1-3; D might be TRBD1 (5 bases). The CDR3 runs 15 residues. V was shortened by 4 bases and J by 0 bases, with 11 bases between the two germline ends. CDR1 is SGHDT, CDR2 YYEEEE, per germline. The CDR3 DNA follows: TGTGCCAGCAGCCGTGGGGCCTTCTCTGGAAACACCATATATTTT. It encodes CASSRGAFSGNTIYF.

The gene calls are TRBV5-1 and TRBJ2-5, with 9 positions matching TRBD1. The CDR3 runs 16 residues. From germline, CDR1 is SGHRS and CDR2 YFSETQ. V trimming: 4 bases; J trimming: 5 bases; junction bases outside the gene matches: 12. This CDR3 is CASSRTGTGTGETQYF. The CDR3 DNA is TGCGCCAGCAGCCGGACAGGGACAGGGACCGGGGAGACCCAGTACTTC.

This clone was observed once. The V and J genes are TRBV6-5 and TRBJ1-5; D is uncertain. The CDR3 is 13 residues long. Trimming left V 6 bases short and J 6 bases short, with 12 bases between. Germline loops: CDR1 MNHEY, CDR2 SVGAGI. The CDR3 region has the DNA TGTGCCAGCAGCGTATCAGGAGGTCAGCCCCAGCATTTT. Its translation is CASSVSGGQPQHF.

This clone occurred a few times. This sequence joins TRBV7-6 and TRBJ1-2, with a weak D call TRBD1 (5 bases). The V gene lost 1 base and the J gene lost 5 bases, with 11 bases spanning the gap. Germline CDR1 SGHVS, CDR2 FNYEAQ. CDR3 length equals 14 residues. CDR3 nucleotides: TGTGCCAGCAGCTTAGAAACAGGAGTGTATGGCTACACCTTC. Translating gives CASSLETGVYGYTF.

This clone was seen a handful of times. For the CDR3, the DNA is TGTGCCAGCACATTCGCGGGGCCCCCAATCGAGCAGTACTTC. Residues: CASTFAGPPIEQYF. The rearrangement joins TRBV2 to TRBJ2-7, with a weak D call TRBD2 (6 bases). This CDR3 is built from 14 residues. Germline V gives CDR1 SNHLY, CDR2 FYNNEI. Trimming cost V 7 bases and J 6 bases, with 19 bases left between them.

The chain carries TRBV7-9 and TRBJ2-7; 8 nucleotides agree with TRBD2. The junction had 12 bases not matched to a gene; V was cut back by 5 bases and J by 6 bases. CDR3 length: 15 residues. CDR1 and CDR2 from the germline V gene are SEHNR and FQNEAQ (reference sequence). The DNA for the CDR3 is TGTGCCAGCAGCCCAGCCGGGGGGGTTCATGGCGAGCAGTACTTC. It codes for CASSPAGGVHGEQYF. The full variable domain, completed using reference TRBV7-9 and TRBJ2-7, is DTGVSQNPRHKITKRGQNVTFRCDPISEHNRLYWYRQTLGQGPEFLTYFQNEAQLEKSRLLSDRFSAERPKGSFSTLEIQRTEQGDSAMYLCASSPAGGVHGEQYFGPGTRLTVT.

J is TRBJ2-4 and V is TRBV14; the match to TRBD1 covers 9 bases. The CDR3 spans 16 residues. Looked up from germline, CDR1 is SGHDN and CDR2 is FVKESK. V lost 1 base to trimming and J lost 4 bases; unmatched junction nucleotides: 5. In nucleotides, the CDR3 is TGTGCCAGCAGCCAAGGGTCAGGGACAGGGAAAAACATTCAGTACTTC. This translates into CASSQGSGTGKNIQYF.

The chain recombines TRBV27 with TRBJ2-5; D remains ambiguous. This CDR3 contains 13 residues. The germline V gene encodes CDR1 MNHEY and CDR2 SMNVEV (reference sequence). V was shortened by 0 bases and J by 7 bases, with 9 bases between the two germline ends. CDR3 residues: CASSLSGAGTQYF. The DNA of the CDR3 is TGTGCCAGCAGTTTATCGGGCGCAGGGACCCAGTACTTC.

This clone showed up just a few times. The chain couples TRBV5-1 to TRBJ2-1; D is unclear. The ends were cut back, 4 bases at V and 9 bases at J, with 14 bases in the middle. CDR1 is SGHRS and CDR2 is YFSETQ in the germline V gene. The CDR3 length is 13 residues. The CDR3 loop reads CASSPGPGGEQFF. CDR3 nucleotide sequence: TGCGCCAGCAGCCCCGGCCCTGGCGGTGAGCAGTTCTTC.

Only a few counts were recorded for this clone. The rearrangement uses TRBV29-1 and TRBJ1-1; 8 bases align to TRBD1. Trimming took 7 bases from V and 3 from J; bases not matched to a gene: 7. The germline gives CDR1 SQVTM, CDR2 ANQGSEA. The CDR3 is 13 amino acids. The CDR3 here is CSGQGDRYTEAFF. CDR3 nucleotides: TGCAGCGGCCAAGGGGACAGGTACACTGAAGCTTTCTTT.

This clone turned up a few times. The chain recombines TRBV7-9 with TRBJ1-1; D perhaps matches TRBD1 (6 bases). The CDR3 is 15 amino acids. Trimming shortened V by 5 bases and J by 0 bases, and 13 bases separated the two germline ends. CDR1 and CDR2 (germline): SEHNR, FQNEAQ (reference sequence). Here the CDR3 DNA reads TGTGCCAGCAGCATGGACAGAGTGATGAACACTGAAGCTTTCTTT. Translation: CASSMDRVMNTEAFF. The complete variable domain, with remaining parts taken from reference TRBV7-9 and TRBJ1-1, reads DTGVSQNPRHKITKRGQNVTFRCDPISEHNRLYWYRQTLGQGPEFLTYFQNEAQLEKSRLLSDRFSAERPKGSFSTLEIQRTEQGDSAMYLCASSMDRVMNTEAFFGQGTRLTVV.

This clone has only a few counts. This chain connects TRBV7-2 to TRBJ2-3, with 9 bases fitting TRBD2. The germline V gene has CDR1 SGHTA and CDR2 FQGNSA. The CDR3 length is 15 residues. J was trimmed by 7 bases and V by 2 bases; bases with no gene match: 7. CDR3 loop: CASSLSQAGGHTQYF. The DNA of the CDR3 is TGTGCCAGCAGCTTAAGCCAGGCGGGGGGGCATACGCAGTATTTT.

This clone was found a few times. The chain employs TRBV25-1 and TRBJ1-6; 10 positions agree with TRBD1. The CDR3 sequence is 15 residues long. Losses at the gene ends were 2 bases for V and 10 bases for J; bases not matched to a gene: 5. Germline V CDR1 and CDR2: MGHDK, SYGVNS. In nucleotides, the CDR3 is TGTGCCAGCAGTGAACCGGGACAGGGGTCCTCACCCCTCCACTTT. Its protein product is CASSEPGQGSSPLHF.

This clone occurred a few times. The rearrangement joins TRBV13 to TRBJ2-7; the match to TRBD1 covers 9 bases. The CDR3 extends over 15 amino acids. The V gene's germline CDR1 is PRHDT and CDR2 FYEKMQ (reference sequence). With 1 base clipped from V and 4 bases from J, the junction kept 5 bases outside the gene matches. The CDR3 reads CASSLEGQGGYEQYF. In DNA, the CDR3 is TGTGCCAGCAGCTTAGAGGGACAGGGTGGGTACGAGCAGTACTTC.

The gene calls are TRBV6-1 and TRBJ2-7; D might be TRBD1 (6 bases). The CDR3 extends over 13 amino acids. V lost 2 bases and J lost 6, with 11 bases in between. Germline assignment: CDR1 MNHNS and CDR2 SASEGT. Here the CDR3 reads CASSENRGGEQYF. The CDR3 region has the DNA TGTGCCAGCAGTGAAAATAGAGGGGGCGAGCAGTACTTC.